A single sample is the source of the 25 T cell receptor beta chains below, sequenced in a study of human CD4 T cells and Enterobacteriaceae. Sorting took every CD4+ cell except CD45RA+CCR7+CD95- naive cells, reaching over 95% purity. TCRdb's copy holds only in-frame clones and misses some; the assay was immunoSEQ multiplex PCR. The sample yields fewer than 35,000 clones, 80% to 90% seen once. Sequencing was carried out using memory CD4+ T cells from blood. Source of these receptors: a human donor in good health.

The chain employs TRBV10-1 and TRBJ2-5; D may be TRBD2 (6 bases). Germline values: CDR1 WNHNN, CDR2 SYGVQD (reference sequence). CDR3 length equals 13 residues. V was clipped by 5 bases and J by 10 bases, with 17 bases between them. The CDR3 DNA sequence: TGCGCCAGCAGTCCCGGGCACCTGGGAGGCCAGTACTTC. Its protein is CASSPGHLGGQYF.

The J gene is TRBJ2-2, the V gene TRBV5-1; D perhaps matches TRBD2 (5 bases). The V gene lost 4 bases and the J gene lost 7 bases, with 11 bases spanning the gap. Germline V gene lookup returns CDR1 SGHRS and CDR2 YFSETQ. The CDR3 is 13 residues long. This chain's CDR3 is CASSTFEGGELFF. CDR3 sequence (DNA): TGCGCCAGCAGCACCTTCGAGGGCGGGGAGCTGTTTTTT.

Only a few counts were recorded for this clone. The V call is TRBV27, the J call TRBJ2-6; D not resolved. Germline V lookup: CDR1 MNHEY, CDR2 SMNVEV (reference sequence). Between the trimmed V and J ends, which lost 3 bases and 2 bases, there was a span of 8 bases. The CDR3 spans 15 residues. CDR3 amino acids: CASSLNQAGANVLTF. CDR3 nucleotides: TGTGCCAGCAGTTTGAATCAGGCTGGGGCCAACGTCCTGACTTTC.

This chain uses TRBV21-1 with TRBJ2-2; the tabulated D call, TRBD1, remains unverified against the DNA. TRBV21-1 is a pseudogene locus. This CDR3 has 14 amino acids. The chain's CDR3 is CASSKEGDTGELFF. The CDR3 region has the DNA TGTGCCAGCAGCAAAGAAGGGGACACCGGGGAGCTGTTTTTT.

Within the sample, this clone is medium-sized (0.01 to 0.1%). This chain links TRBV18 with TRBJ1-3, with D uncertain. The CDR3 is made up of 13 amino acids. Trimming pared 0 bases from V and 8 bases from J, leaving 8 bases between. CDR1 KGHSH and CDR2 LQKENI come from the germline V gene. CDR3 coding DNA: TGTGCCAGCTCACCACCGGCCCTGGACACCATATATTTT. This translates into CASSPPALDTIYF.

This clone occurred a few times. The chain has TRBV2 and TRBJ1-5, with 8 positions matching TRBD1. The CDR3 loop spans 14 amino acids. Germline loops: CDR1 SNHLY, CDR2 FYNNEI. V shed 0 bases, J shed 7 bases, and the junction held 2 bases outside the gene matches. The CDR3 loop is CASSEAGQGQPQHF. DNA for the CDR3: TGTGCCAGCAGTGAAGCAGGACAGGGCCAGCCCCAGCATTTT.

This clone was seen a few times. This chain links TRBV5-1 with TRBJ1-1; no firm D call. This CDR3 spans 14 amino acids. Trimming pared 0 bases from V and 0 bases from J, leaving 6 bases between. In germline, CDR1 is SGHRS, CDR2 YFSETQ. This chain's CDR3 is CASSLGLLNTEAFF. Written as DNA, the CDR3 is TGCGCCAGCAGCTTGGGACTTCTGAACACTGAAGCTTTCTTT. The full variable domain, its missing parts supplied by reference TRBV5-1 and TRBJ1-1, is KAGVTQTPRYLIKTRGQQVTLSCSPISGHRSVSWYQQTPGQGLQFLFEYFSETQRNKGNFPGRFSGRQFSNSRSEMNVSTLELGDSALYLCASSLGLLNTEAFFGQGTRLTVV.

This clone showed up just a few times. This chain joins TRBV11-1 and TRBJ1-4, with a weak D call TRBD1 (5 bases). Looked up from germline, CDR1 is SGHAT and CDR2 is FQDESV (reference sequence). V was shortened by 5 bases and J by 0 bases, with 13 bases between the two germline ends. The CDR3 extends over 16 amino acids. The DNA of the CDR3 is TGTGCCAGCAGCCCTGGACACACTGCAACTAATGAAAAACTGTTTTTT. This gives the protein CASSPGHTATNEKLFF.

The table lists this clone with a few counts. This chain connects TRBV6-1 to TRBJ2-2; 12 nucleotides align to TRBD2. This CDR3 is built from 20 residues. CDR1 and CDR2 (germline): MNHNS, SASEGT. Losses at the gene ends were 4 bases for V and 2 bases for J; bases not matched to a gene: 14. The CDR3 coding sequence is TGTGCCAGCAGTGGGAAAAAGGGACTAGCGGGCAAAGAAAACACCGGGGAGCTGTTTTTT. It yields the protein CASSGKKGLAGKENTGELFF.

This chain joins TRBV5-1 and TRBJ2-3, with D unclear. Trimming shortened V by 0 bases and J by 3 bases, and 11 bases separated the two germline ends. Germline values: CDR1 SGHRS, CDR2 YFSETQ. CDR3 length: 15 residues. Here the CDR3 reads CASSLDGVGTDTQYF. In DNA, the CDR3 is TGCGCCAGCAGCTTGGATGGGGTAGGGACAGATACGCAGTATTTT. Using reference TRBV5-1 and TRBJ2-3 for the parts outside the CDR3, the full variable domain is KAGVTQTPRYLIKTRGQQVTLSCSPISGHRSVSWYQQTPGQGLQFLFEYFSETQRNKGNFPGRFSGRQFSNSRSEMNVSTLELGDSALYLCASSLDGVGTDTQYFGPGTRLTVL.

The J gene is TRBJ1-5, the V gene TRBV6-1; 7 bases line up with TRBD1. V shed 4 bases and J 1 base; nucleotides not matched to a gene: 10. Germline assignment: CDR1 MNHNS and CDR2 SASEGT. The CDR3 is 17 residues long. CDR3 DNA sequence: TGTGCCAGCAGTGGGAATCGAAAACAGGGGAGCAATCAGCCCCAGCATTTT. Residues: CASSGNRKQGSNQPQHF.

The rearrangement uses TRBV7-6 and TRBJ1-1; possibly TRBD1 for D (5 bases). The V gene lost 4 bases and the J gene lost 5 bases, with 8 bases spanning the gap. CDR3 length: 12 amino acids. CDR1 and CDR2 from the germline V gene are SGHVS and FNYEAQ. CDR3 amino acids: CASSSGGTEAFF. The CDR3 DNA is TGTGCCAGCAGCTCCGGGGGGACTGAAGCTTTCTTT.

The gene calls are TRBV7-9 and TRBJ2-4; a possible D gene is TRBD2 (6 bases). Trimming pared 3 bases from V and 9 bases from J, leaving 21 bases between. Germline V gene lookup returns CDR1 SEHNR and CDR2 FQNEAQ (reference sequence). The CDR3 spans 16 residues. The CDR3 DNA sequence: TGTGCCAGCAGCTTGGGTCCTACGGCGGGGAGTTCCATTCAGTACTTC. This codes for CASSLGPTAGSSIQYF.

The chain couples TRBV2 to TRBJ1-5; D is unclear. The V end was cut by 7 bases, the J end by 9 bases, with 16 bases between. Per the germline V gene, CDR1 is SNHLY and CDR2 is FYNNEI. This CDR3 has 13 residues. In nucleotides, the CDR3 is TGTGCCAGCATGGGCAGAGCCCTTGGGCCCCAGCATTTT. This translates into CASMGRALGPQHF.

This chain uses TRBV19 with TRBJ2-7, with D tentatively TRBD2 (6 bases). This CDR3 spans 16 amino acids. The V gene lost 5 bases and the J gene lost 2 bases, with 19 bases spanning the gap. Germline loops: CDR1 LNHDA, CDR2 SQIVND (reference sequence). The CDR3 DNA sequence: TGTGCCAGTAGTCCCTCCGCGGGGCTCACCCCCTACGAGCAGTACTTC. It yields the protein CASSPSAGLTPYEQYF.

The chain is built from TRBV30 and TRBJ2-5; 11 bases are a match to TRBD2. The germline gives CDR1 GTSNPN, CDR2 SVGIG (reference sequence). V shed 7 bases and J 3 bases; nucleotides not matched to a gene: 4. The CDR3 has 13 amino acids. CDR3 nucleotide sequence: TGTGCCTTCACGGGACTAGCGGAAGAGACCCAGTACTTC. As protein: CAFTGLAEETQYF.

The sample holds a few counts of this clone. This rearrangement joins TRBV30 to TRBJ1-2; 7 nucleotides line up with TRBD1. The CDR3 spans 12 residues. V was clipped by 5 bases and J by 4 bases; unmatched bases: 4. Germline V gene data show CDR1 as GTSNPN and CDR2 as SVGIG (reference sequence). The CDR3 DNA is TGTGCCTGGGGGACAGCTTTCTATGGCTACACCTTC. Encoded protein: CAWGTAFYGYTF.

The rearrangement uses TRBV18 and TRBJ2-5, with 8 bases lining up with TRBD1. V was pared by 6 bases and J by 1 base, with 4 bases of the junction left unmatched. The germline gives CDR1 KGHSH, CDR2 LQKENI. The CDR3 has 14 amino acids. The CDR3 nucleotides are TGTGCCAGCTCGGAAGGACAGGGCCAAGAGACCCAGTACTTC. It encodes CASSEGQGQETQYF.

This clone has just a few counts. This chain joins TRBV6-1 and TRBJ2-7, with a possible D match to TRBD1 (6 bases). The germline V gene has CDR1 MNHNS and CDR2 SASEGT. The ends were cut back, 6 bases at V and 5 bases at J, with 14 bases in the middle. The CDR3 contains 13 residues. This chain's CDR3 is CASSNTGFDEQYF. The CDR3 coding sequence is TGTGCCAGCAGCAACACAGGGTTCGACGAGCAGTACTTC.

Points on this clone: Within the sample, other DNA sequences also encode this same CDR3. V usage is TRBV29-1 and J usage is TRBJ2-5; perhaps TRBD2 as D (5 bases). The CDR3 consists of 13 residues. In germline, CDR1 is SQVTM, CDR2 ANQGSEA. Trimming left V 0 bases short and J 1 base short, with 6 bases between. The DNA of the CDR3 is TGCAGCGTTGAAGACCGGGGCCAAGAGACCCAGTACTTC. It codes for CSVEDRGQETQYF.

This clone was detected only once. V is TRBV5-1 and J is TRBJ1-1, with 8 bases identical to TRBD1. The CDR3 totals 15 residues. Germline V CDR1 and CDR2: SGHRS, YFSETQ. With V trimmed by 3 bases and J by 0 bases, 4 bases remained unmatched. This chain's CDR3 is CASSSGQGMNTEAFF. DNA for the CDR3: TGCGCCAGCAGCTCCGGACAGGGAATGAACACTGAAGCTTTCTTT.

This clone was seen a single time. This chain joins TRBV14 and TRBJ2-3; D might be TRBD1 (6 bases). This CDR3 has 12 amino acids. Trimming took off 1 base at V and 11 bases at J, with 10 bases between the two ends. The germline V gene has CDR1 SGHDN and CDR2 FVKESK. This chain's CDR3 is CASSQGPGQQYF. The CDR3 nucleotides are TGTGCCAGCAGCCAAGGACCGGGACAGCAGTATTTT.

The V and J genes are TRBV18 and TRBJ1-2, with D perhaps TRBD1 (5 bases). The length of the CDR3 is 13 residues. CDR1 and CDR2 from the germline V gene are KGHSH and LQKENI. With 3 bases removed from V and 7 bases from J, the gap between germline ends came to 12 bases. The CDR3 reads CASSPGGITGYTF. CDR3 nucleotide sequence: TGTGCCAGCTCACCTGGGGGGATTACTGGCTACACCTTC. Full variable domain (missing parts from reference TRBV18 and TRBJ1-2): NAGVMQNPRHLVRRRGQEARLRCSPMKGHSHVYWYRQLPEEGLKFMVYLQKENIIDESGMPKERFSAEFPKEGPSILRIQQVVRGDSAAYFCASSPGGITGYTFGSGTRLTVV.

The V call is TRBV28, the J call TRBJ1-6, with D unresolved. The V and J ends lost 2 bases and 7 bases respectively, with 15 bases between them. This CDR3 is built from 16 residues. Germline V gene sequence: CDR1 MDHEN, CDR2 SYDVKM. CDR3 coding DNA: TGTGCCAGCAGTTTACACCGGCCGCTGCTAAATTCACCCCTCCACTTT. Its translation: CASSLHRPLLNSPLHF.

V and J are TRBV5-6 and TRBJ2-2; TRBD2 aligns across 11 bases. The CDR3 spans 16 residues. Unmatched junction bases numbered 6, after V lost 4 bases and J lost 4 bases. Per germline, CDR1 SGHDT and CDR2 YYEEEE. The CDR3 coding sequence is TGTGCCAGCAGCGAACTAGCGGGGGTTCGCACCGGGGAGCTGTTTTTT. Its translation is CASSELAGVRTGELFF.